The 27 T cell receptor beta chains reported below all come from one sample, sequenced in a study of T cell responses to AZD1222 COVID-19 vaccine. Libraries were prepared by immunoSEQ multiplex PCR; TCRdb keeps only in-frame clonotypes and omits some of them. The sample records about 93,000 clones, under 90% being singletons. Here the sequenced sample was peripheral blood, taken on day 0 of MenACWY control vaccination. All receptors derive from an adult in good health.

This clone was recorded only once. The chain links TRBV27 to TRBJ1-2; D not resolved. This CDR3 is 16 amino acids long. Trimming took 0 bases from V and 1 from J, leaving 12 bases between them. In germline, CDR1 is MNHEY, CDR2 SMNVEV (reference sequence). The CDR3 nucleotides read TGTGCCAGCAGTTTATCGCCCCTGTTGGTTAACTATGGCTACACCTTC. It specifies CASSLSPLLVNYGYTF.

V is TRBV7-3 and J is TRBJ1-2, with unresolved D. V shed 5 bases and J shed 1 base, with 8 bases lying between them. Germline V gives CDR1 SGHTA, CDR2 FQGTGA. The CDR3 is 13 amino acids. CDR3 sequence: CASSPDVNYGYTF. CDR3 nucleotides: TGTGCCAGCAGCCCCGACGTTAACTATGGCTACACCTTC.

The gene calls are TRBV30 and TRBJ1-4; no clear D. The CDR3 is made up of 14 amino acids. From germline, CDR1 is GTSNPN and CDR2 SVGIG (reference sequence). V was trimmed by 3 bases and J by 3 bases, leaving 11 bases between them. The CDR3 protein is CAWSVRTPNEKLFF. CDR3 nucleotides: TGTGCCTGGAGCGTCAGGACTCCTAATGAAAAACTGTTTTTT.

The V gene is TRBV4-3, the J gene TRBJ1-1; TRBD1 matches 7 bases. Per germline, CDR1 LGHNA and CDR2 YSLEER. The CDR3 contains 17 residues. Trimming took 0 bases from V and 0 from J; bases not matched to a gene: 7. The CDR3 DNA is TGCGCCAGCAGCCAAGATCTGGGACAGCGATTGAACACTGAAGCTTTCTTT. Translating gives CASSQDLGQRLNTEAFF.

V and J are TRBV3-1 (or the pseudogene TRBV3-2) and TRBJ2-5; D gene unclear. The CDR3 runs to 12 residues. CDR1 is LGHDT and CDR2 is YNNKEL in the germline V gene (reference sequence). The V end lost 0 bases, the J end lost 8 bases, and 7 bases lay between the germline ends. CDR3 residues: CASSQDIFTQYF. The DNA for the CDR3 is TGTGCCAGCAGCCAAGATATATTTACCCAGTACTTC.

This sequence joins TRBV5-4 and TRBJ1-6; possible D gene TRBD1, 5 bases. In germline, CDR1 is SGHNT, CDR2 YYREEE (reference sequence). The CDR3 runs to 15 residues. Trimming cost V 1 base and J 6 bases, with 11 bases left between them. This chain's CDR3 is CASSLSGGRNSPLHF. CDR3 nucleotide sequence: TGTGCCAGCAGCTTGTCTGGGGGACGTAATTCACCCCTCCACTTT.

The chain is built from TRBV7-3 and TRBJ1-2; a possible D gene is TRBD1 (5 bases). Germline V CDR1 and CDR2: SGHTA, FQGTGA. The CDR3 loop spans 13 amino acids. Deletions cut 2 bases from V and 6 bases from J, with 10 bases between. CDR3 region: CASSLPGLDGYTF. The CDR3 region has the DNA TGTGCCAGCAGCTTACCAGGGCTCGATGGCTACACCTTC.

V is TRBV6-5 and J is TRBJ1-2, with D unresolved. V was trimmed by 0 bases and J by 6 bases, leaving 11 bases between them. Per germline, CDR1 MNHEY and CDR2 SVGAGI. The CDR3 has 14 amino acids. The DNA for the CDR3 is TGTGCCAGCAGTTACTCGACCGGGGTCAATGGCTACACCTTC. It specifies CASSYSTGVNGYTF.

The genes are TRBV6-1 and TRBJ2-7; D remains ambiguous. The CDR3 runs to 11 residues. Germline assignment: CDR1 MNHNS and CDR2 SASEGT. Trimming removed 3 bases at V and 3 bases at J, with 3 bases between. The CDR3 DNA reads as TGTGCCAGCAGTGATCACTACGAGCAGTACTTC. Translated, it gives CASSDHYEQYF.

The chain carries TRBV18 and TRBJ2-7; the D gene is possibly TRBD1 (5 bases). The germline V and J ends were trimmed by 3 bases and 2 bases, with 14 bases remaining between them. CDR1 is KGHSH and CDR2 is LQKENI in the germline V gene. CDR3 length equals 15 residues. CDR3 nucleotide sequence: TGTGCCAGCTCACCCTCTGACAGAGCCCCCTACGAGCAGTACTTC. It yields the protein CASSPSDRAPYEQYF. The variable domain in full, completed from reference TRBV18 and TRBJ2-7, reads NAGVMQNPRHLVRRRGQEARLRCSPMKGHSHVYWYRQLPEEGLKFMVYLQKENIIDESGMPKERFSAEFPKEGPSILRIQQVVRGDSAAYFCASSPSDRAPYEQYFGPGTRLTVT.

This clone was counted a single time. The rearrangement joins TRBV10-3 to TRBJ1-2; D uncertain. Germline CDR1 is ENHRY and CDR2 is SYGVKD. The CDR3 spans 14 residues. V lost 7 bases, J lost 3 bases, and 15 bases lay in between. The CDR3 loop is CAITVGLVDYGYTF. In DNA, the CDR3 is TGTGCCATCACGGTGGGGTTGGTGGACTATGGCTACACCTTC.

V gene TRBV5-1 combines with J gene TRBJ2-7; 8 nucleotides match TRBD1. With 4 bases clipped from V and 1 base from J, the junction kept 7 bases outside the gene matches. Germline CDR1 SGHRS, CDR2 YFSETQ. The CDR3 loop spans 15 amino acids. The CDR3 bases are TGCGCCAGCAGCCCTGGACAGGGTAGGTCCTACGAGCAGTACTTC. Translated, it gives CASSPGQGRSYEQYF.

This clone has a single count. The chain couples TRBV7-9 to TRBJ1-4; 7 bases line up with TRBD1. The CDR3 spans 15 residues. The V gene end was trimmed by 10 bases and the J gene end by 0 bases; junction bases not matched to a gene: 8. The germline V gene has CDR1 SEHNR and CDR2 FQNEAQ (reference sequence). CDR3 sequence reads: CAIGQAPATNEKLFF. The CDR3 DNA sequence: TGTGCCATCGGACAGGCACCAGCAACTAATGAAAAACTGTTTTTT.

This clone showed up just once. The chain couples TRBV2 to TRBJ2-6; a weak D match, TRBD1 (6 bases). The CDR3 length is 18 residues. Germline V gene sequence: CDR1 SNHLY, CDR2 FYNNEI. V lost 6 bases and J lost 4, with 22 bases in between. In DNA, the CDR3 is TGTGCCAGCAGCTGGGGGAGACAGGACCCCCGGGGGGCCAACGTCCTGACTTTC. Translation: CASSWGRQDPRGANVLTF.

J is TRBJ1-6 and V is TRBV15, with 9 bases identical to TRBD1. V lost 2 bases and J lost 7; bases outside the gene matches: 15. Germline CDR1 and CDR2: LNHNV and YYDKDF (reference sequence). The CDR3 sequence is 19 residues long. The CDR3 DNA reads TGTGCCACCAGCAGACCCCCGGGACAGGGCGATTACCGAAATTCACCCCTCCACTTT. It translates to CATSRPPGQGDYRNSPLHF.

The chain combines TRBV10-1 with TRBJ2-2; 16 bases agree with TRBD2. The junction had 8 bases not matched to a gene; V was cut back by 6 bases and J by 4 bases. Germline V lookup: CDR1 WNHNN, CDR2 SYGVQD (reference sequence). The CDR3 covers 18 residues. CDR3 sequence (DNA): TGCGCCAGCAGAGGGACTAGCGGGGGGGAGGTCGGCACCGGGGAGCTGTTTTTT. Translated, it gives CASRGTSGGEVGTGELFF.

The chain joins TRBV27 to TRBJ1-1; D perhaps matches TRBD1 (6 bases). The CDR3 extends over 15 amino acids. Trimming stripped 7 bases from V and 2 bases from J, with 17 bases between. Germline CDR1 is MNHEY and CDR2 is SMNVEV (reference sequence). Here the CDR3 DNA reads TGTGCCAGCAAAAAAACCGGGACAACAAACACTGAAGCTTTCTTT. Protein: CASKKTGTTNTEAFF.

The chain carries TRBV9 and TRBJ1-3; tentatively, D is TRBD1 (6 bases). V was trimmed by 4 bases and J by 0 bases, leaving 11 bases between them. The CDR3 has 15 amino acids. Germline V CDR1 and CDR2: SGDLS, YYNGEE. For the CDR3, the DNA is TGTGCCAGCAGCAAAGGACAGAGCTCTGGAAACACCATATATTTT. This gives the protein CASSKGQSSGNTIYF. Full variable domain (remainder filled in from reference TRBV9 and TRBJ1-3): DSGVTQTPKHLITATGQRVTLRCSPRSGDLSVYWYQQSLDQGLQFLIQYYNGEERAKGNILERFSAQQFPDLHSELNLSSLELGDSALYFCASSKGQSSGNTIYFGEGSWLTVV.

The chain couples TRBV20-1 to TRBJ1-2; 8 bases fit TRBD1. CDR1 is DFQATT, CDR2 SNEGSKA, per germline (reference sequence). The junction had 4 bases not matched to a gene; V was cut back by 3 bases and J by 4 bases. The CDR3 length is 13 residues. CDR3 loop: CSASAGGSYGYTF. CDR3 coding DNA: TGCAGTGCTAGTGCAGGGGGCAGCTATGGCTACACCTTC.

The CDR3 sequence is CASLWGRRTEAFF. In nucleotides, the CDR3 is TGTGCCAGCCTTTGGGGGCGCAGGACTGAAGCTTTCTTT. The chain employs TRBV2 and TRBJ1-1, with a weak D call TRBD1 (6 bases). Trimming took off 8 bases at V and 5 bases at J, with 15 bases between the two ends. From germline, CDR1 is SNHLY and CDR2 FYNNEI. This CDR3 has 13 amino acids.

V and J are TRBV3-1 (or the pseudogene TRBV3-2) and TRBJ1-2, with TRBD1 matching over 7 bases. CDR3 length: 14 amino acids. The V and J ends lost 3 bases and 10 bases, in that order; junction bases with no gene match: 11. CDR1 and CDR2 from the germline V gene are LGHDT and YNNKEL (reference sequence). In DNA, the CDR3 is TGTGCCAGCAGCCAGAACCTGGACAGGAGGGACTACACCTTC. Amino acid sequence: CASSQNLDRRDYTF.

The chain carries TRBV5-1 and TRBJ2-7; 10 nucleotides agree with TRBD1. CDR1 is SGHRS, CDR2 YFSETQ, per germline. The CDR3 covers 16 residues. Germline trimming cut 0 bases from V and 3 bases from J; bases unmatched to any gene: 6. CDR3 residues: CASSLVRGTGVYEQYF. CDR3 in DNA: TGCGCCAGCAGCTTGGTTAGGGGGACAGGGGTCTACGAGCAGTACTTC.

This CDR3 is CASSQAGEGTEAFF. CDR3 nucleotide sequence: TGCGCCAGCAGCCAAGCAGGGGAAGGCACTGAAGCTTTCTTT. The chain links TRBV4-1 to TRBJ1-1, with D perhaps TRBD1 (6 bases). V was pared by 1 base and J by 4 bases, with 10 bases between. CDR3 length: 14 amino acids. Germline V gene lookup returns CDR1 MGHRA and CDR2 YSYEKL.

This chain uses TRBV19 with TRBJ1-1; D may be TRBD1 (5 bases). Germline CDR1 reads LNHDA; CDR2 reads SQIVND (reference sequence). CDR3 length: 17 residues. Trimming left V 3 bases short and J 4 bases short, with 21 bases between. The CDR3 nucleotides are TGTGCCAGTAGTATCGAGGACACAGACCGTTGGGCCACTGAAGCTTTCTTT. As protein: CASSIEDTDRWATEAFF. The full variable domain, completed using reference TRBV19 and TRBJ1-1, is DGGITQSPKYLFRKEGQNVTLSCEQNLNHDAMYWYRQDPGQGLRLIYYSQIVNDFQKGDIAEGYSVSREKKESFPLTVTSAQKNPTAFYLCASSIEDTDRWATEAFFGQGTRLTVV.

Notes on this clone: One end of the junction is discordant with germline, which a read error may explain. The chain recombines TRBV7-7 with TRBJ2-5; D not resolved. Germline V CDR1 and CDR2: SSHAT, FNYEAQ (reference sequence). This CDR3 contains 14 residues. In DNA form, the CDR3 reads TGTGCTAGCAGCTTAGGAACGGGTCTAGAGACCCAGTACTTC. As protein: CASSLGTGLETQYF.

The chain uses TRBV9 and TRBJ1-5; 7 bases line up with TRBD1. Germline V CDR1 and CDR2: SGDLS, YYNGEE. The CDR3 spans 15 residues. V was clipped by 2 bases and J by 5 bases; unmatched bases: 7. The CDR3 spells CASSVSGGFDQPQHF. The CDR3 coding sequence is TGTGCCAGCAGCGTTTCAGGGGGATTCGATCAGCCCCAGCATTTT.

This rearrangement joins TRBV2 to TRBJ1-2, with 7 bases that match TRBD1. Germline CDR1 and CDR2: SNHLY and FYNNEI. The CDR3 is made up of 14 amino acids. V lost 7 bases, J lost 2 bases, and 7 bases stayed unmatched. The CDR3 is CASTRQGSNYGYTF. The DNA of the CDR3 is TGTGCCAGCACCCGACAGGGATCCAACTATGGCTACACCTTC. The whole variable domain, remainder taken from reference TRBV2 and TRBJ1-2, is EPEVTQTPSHQVTQMGQEVILRCVPISNHLYFYWYRQILGQKVEFLVSFYNNEISEKSEIFDDQFSVERPDGSNFTLKIRSTKLEDSAMYFCASTRQGSNYGYTFGSGTRLTVV.